This T cell receptor (beta chain) was identified during a study of blood T cell repertoires in COVID-19. Across the whole study: T cells, B-cell-depleted T cells, or PBMCs supplied cDNA or gDNA.

Enrollees, 18 to 89 years old, lived in 24 US areas. Assignments of participants to cohorts depended upon their own reported clinical history. V shed 4 bases, J shed 2 bases, and the junction held 10 bases outside the gene matches. Germline CDR1 reads SGHDT; CDR2 reads YYEEEE. The CDR3 has 17 amino acids. In the study's own analysis: Reference gene primers were amplified, and this amplification served to estimate nucleated cell counts. Here immunoSEQ multiplex PCR was the method, and the copy in TCRdb shows in-frame clones only, minus some. The DNA gave D and trimming, while V, J and clone size come from that table. The sample has 250,000 to 300,000 clones; approximately 85% are singletons.

The sequenced sample was PBMCs or T cells enriched from blood (not recorded which). The source of this sequence is a woman in her fifties or sixties who had recovered from COVID-19. The chain combines TRBV5-6 with TRBJ1-3; 9 bases align to TRBD1. CDR3 in DNA: TGTGCCAGCAGCCGGGGACAGGGCATGTATCCTGGAAACACCATATATTTT. Its translation is CASSRGQGMYPGNTIYF. The whole variable domain, remainder taken from reference TRBV5-6 and TRBJ1-3, is DAGVTQSPTHLIKTRGQQVTLRCSPKSGHDTVSWYQQALGQGPQFIFQYYEEEERQRGNFPDRFSGHQFPNYSSELNVNALLLGDSALYLCASSRGQGMYPGNTIYFGEGSWLTVV.